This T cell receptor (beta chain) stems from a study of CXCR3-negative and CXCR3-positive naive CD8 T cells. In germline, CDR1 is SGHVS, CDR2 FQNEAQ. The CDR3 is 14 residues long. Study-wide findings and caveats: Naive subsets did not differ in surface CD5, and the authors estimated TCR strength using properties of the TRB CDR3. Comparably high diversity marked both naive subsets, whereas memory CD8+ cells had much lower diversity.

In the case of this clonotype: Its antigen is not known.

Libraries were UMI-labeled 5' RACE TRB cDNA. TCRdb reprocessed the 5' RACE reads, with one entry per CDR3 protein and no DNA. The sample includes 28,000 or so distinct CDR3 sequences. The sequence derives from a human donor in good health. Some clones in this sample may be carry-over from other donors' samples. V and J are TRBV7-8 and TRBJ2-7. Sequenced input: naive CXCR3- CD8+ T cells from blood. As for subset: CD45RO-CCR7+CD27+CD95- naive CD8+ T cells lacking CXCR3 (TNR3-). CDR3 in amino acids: CASSLGPDSYEQYF.